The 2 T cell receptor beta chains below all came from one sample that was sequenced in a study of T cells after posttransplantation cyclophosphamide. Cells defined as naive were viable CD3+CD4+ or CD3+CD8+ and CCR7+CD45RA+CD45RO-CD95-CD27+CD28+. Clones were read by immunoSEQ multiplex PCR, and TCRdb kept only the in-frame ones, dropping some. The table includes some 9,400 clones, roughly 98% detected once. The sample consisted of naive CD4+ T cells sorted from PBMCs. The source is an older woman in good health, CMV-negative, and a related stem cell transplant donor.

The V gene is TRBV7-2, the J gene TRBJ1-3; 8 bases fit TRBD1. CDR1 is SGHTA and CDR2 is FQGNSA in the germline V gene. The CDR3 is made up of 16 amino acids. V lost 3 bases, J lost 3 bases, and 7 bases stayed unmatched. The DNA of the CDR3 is TGTGCCAGCAGCTTCTATACAGGGGGTGATGGAAACACCATATATTTT. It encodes CASSFYTGGDGNTIYF.

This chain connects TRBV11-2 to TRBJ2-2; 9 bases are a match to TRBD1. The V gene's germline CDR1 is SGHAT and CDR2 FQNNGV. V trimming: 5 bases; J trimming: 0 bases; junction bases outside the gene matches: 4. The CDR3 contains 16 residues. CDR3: CASSPTGGSNTGELFF. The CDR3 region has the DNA TGTGCCAGCAGCCCGACAGGGGGGTCGAACACCGGGGAGCTGTTTTTT.